This TCR beta chain was obtained from a study of T-cell memory formation after mild COVID-19. Study summary: The two donors had largely donor-specific TCR clusters.

Using its own MiXCR run on the 5' RACE reads, TCRdb lists one record per CDR3 protein. Among roughly 610,000 distinct CDR3 sequences listed, 15% to 20% were seen once. This clonotype was detected only a few times. What it binds is unknown. V gave up 4 bases and J gave up 1 base, with 13 bases separating them. The germline CDR1 and CDR2 sequences are SNHLY and FYNNEI. The CDR3 spans 15 residues. Regarding the study as a whole: Memory cells collected pre-infection included some clones that later responded, suggesting cross-reactive memory joined. Unconfirmed was the SARS-CoV-2 specificity of second-wave clones that peaked on day 37. Contracting CD4+ clones sat mainly in CM and EM; CD8+ in EMRA.

Sequencing was performed on PBMCs or a T cell subset sorted from them (not recorded which). The receptor was derived from an adult woman who had mild COVID-19 (a few samples of this study predate the infection). Cell type and time point are not known. V usage is TRBV2 and J usage is TRBJ1-2, with TRBD1 as a possible D gene (5 bases). The CDR3 nucleotides read TGTGCCAGCAGTGGAGGCCAGGGCTTTAACTATGGCTACACCTTC. Translation gives CASSGGQGFNYGYTF.